Described below is a single T cell receptor (beta chain) sequence and its context. V lost 7 bases to trimming and J lost 4 bases; unmatched junction nucleotides: 11. Germline CDR1 and CDR2: SQVTM and ANQGSEA. This CDR3 contains 15 residues. Reverse transcription of roughly 0.45 to 1 ug RNA was performed with random hexamers. Amplification of TCR beta CDR3 was carried out by immunoSEQ multiplex PCR, which covered 54 Vbeta and 13 Jbeta segments. MiXCR, run by TCRdb on the immunoSEQ multiplex PCR reads, gives a single entry per CDR3 protein. The sample shows around 280,000 distinct CDR3 sequences, 70% to 90% of them seen only once. These data originate in a study of CD8 T cells in Susac syndrome. Peripheral blood CD8+ and CD4+ T cells were profiled by TCR beta sequencing. Multiple sclerosis controls were treatment-naive patients with stable or active relapsing-remitting disease.

The specimen sequenced was CD8+ T cells from PBMCs. The V and J genes are TRBV29-1 and TRBJ2-1; 9 nucleotides match TRBD2. This clonotype was sampled from a human donor with multiple sclerosis. The CDR3 DNA follows: TGCAGCGGTGAGGGGCGTAGCGGGGGTTACAATGAGCAGTTCTTC. The encoded protein is CSGEGRSGGYNEQFF.